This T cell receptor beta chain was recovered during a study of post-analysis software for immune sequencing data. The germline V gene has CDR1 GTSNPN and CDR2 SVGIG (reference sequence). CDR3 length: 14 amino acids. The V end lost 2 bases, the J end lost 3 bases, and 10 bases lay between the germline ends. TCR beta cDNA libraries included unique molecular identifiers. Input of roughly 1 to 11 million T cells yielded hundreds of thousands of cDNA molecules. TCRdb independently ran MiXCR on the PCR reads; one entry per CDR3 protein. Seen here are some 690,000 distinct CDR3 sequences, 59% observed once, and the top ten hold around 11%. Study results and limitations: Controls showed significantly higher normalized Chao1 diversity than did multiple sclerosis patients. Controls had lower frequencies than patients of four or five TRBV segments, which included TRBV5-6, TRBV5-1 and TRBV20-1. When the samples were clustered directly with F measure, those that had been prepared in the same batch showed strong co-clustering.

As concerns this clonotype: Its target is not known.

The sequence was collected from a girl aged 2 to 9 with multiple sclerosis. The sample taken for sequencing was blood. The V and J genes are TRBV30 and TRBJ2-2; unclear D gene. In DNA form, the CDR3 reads TGTGCCTGGAGTTACCCCGGAGACACCGGGGAGCTGTTTTTT. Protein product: CAWSYPGDTGELFF.